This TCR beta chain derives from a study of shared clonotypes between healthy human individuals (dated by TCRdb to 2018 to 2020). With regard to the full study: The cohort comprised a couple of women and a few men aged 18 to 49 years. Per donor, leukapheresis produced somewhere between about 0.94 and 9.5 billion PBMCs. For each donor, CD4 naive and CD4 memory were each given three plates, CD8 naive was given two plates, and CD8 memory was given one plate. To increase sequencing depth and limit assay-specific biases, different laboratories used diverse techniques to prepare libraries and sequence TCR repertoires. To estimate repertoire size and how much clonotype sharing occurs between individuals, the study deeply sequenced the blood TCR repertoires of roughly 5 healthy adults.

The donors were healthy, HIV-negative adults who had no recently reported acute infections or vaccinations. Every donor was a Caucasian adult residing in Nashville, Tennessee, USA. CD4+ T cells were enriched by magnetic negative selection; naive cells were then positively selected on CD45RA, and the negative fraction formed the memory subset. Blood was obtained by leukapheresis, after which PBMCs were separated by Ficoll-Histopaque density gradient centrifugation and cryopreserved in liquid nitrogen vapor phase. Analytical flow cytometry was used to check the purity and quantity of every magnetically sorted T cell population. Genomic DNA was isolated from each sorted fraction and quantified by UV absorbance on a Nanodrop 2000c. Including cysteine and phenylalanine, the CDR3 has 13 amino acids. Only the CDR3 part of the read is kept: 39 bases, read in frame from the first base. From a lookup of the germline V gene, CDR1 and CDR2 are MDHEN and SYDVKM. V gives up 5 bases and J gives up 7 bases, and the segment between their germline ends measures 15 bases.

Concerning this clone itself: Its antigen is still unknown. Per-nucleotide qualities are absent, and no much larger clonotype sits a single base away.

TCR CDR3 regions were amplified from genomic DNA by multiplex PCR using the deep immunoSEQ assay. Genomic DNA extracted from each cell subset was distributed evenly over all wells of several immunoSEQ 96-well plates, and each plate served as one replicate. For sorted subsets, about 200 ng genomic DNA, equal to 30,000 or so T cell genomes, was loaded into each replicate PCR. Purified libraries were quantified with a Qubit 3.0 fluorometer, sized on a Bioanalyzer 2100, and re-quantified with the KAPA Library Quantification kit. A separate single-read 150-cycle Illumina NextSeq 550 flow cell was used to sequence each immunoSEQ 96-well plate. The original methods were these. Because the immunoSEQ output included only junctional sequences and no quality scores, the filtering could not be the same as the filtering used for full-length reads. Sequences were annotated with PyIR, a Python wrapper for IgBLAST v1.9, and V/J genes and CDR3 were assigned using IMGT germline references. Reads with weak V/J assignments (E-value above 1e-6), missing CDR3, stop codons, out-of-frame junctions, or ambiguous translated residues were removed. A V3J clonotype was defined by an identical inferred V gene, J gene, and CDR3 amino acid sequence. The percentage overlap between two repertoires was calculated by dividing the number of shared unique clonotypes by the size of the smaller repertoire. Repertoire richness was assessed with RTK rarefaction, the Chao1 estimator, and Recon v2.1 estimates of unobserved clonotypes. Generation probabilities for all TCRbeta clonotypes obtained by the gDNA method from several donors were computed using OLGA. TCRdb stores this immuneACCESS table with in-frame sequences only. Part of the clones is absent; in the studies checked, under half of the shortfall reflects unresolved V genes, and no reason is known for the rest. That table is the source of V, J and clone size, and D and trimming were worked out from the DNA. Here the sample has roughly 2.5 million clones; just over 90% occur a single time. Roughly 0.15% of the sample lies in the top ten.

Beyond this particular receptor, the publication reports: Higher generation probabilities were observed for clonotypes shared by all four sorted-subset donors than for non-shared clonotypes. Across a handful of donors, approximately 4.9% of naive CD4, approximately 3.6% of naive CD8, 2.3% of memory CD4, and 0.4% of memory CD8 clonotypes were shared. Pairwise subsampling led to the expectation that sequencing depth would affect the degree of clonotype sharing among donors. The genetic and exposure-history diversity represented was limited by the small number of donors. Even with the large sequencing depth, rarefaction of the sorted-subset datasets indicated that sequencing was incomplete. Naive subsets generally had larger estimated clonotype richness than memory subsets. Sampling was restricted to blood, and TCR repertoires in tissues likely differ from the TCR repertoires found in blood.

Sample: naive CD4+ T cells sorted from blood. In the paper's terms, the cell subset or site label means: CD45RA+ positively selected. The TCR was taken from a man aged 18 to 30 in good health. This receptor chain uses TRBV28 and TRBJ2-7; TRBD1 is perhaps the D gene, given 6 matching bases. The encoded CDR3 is CASSPSGTLEQYF. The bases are TGTGCCAGCAGTCCCTCCGGGACACTTGAGCAGTACTTC.